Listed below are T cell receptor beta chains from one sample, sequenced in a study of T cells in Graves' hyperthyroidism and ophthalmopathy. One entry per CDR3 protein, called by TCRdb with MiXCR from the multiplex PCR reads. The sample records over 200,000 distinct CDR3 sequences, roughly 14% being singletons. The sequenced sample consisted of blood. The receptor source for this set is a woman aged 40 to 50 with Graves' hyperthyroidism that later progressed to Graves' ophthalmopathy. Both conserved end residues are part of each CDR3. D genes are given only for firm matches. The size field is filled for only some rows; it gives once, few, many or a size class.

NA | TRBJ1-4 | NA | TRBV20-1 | TGCAGTGCTAGCGCCCCGGGGGCGCTTTATGAAAAACTGTTTTTT | CSASAPGALYEKLFF
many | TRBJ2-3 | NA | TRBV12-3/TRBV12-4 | TGTGCCAGCAGCTTAGTTGGGGATACGCAGTATTTT | CASSLVGDTQYF
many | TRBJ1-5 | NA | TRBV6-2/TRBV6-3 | TGTGCCAGCAGTTGGAGGCAGACGAGCAATCAGCCCCAGCATTTT | CASSWRQTSNQPQHF
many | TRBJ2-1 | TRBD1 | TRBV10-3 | TGTGCCATCGCCCGACAGGGTCAATACAATGAGCAGTTCTTC | CAIARQGQYNEQFF
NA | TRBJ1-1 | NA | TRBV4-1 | TGCGCCAGCAGCCAAGATCTCCCTTATTGGACTGAAGCTTTCTTT | CASSQDLPYWTEAFF
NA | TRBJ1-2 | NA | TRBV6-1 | TGTGCCAGCAGTCTTGACAGAGACTATGGCTACACCTTC | CASSLDRDYGYTF
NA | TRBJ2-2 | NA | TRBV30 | TGTGCCTGGACGGCGAACACCGGGGAGCTGTTTTTT | CAWTANTGELFF
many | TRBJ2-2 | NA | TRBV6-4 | TGTGCCAGCAGTGACAGGGCCACCGGGGAGCTGTTTTTT | CASSDRATGELFF
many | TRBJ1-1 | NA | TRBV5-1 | TGCGCCAGCAGCTTGGTGGGGATAGAAGCTTTCTTT | CASSLVGIEAFF
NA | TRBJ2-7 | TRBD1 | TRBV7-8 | TGTGCCAGCAGCCCCGACCGGGACAGAGCCTACGAGCAGTACTTC | CASSPDRDRAYEQYF
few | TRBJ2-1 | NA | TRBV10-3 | TGTGCCATCAGTGAACAAGCGGCCCCCTACAATGAGCAGTTCTTC | CAISEQAAPYNEQFF
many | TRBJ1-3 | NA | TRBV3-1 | TGTGCCAGCACCTACAGGGCAACTGGAAACACCATATATTTT | CASTYRATGNTIYF
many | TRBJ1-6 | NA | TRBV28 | TGTGCCAGCAGTTTGTGGCAGTTTAATTCACCCCTCCACTTT | CASSLWQFNSPLHF
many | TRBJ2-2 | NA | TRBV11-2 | TGTGCCAGCAGCCCCGTGCGCCTTTACGCCGGGGAGCTGTTTTTT | CASSPVRLYAGELFF
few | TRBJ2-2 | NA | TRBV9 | TGTGCCAGCAGCGTAGATGGGGGAACCGGGGAGCTGTTTTTT | CASSVDGGTGELFF
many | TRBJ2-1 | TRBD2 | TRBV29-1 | TGCAGCGTCGCTCGACTAGCGGGTTTTGGTGAGCAGTTCTTC | CSVARLAGFGEQFF
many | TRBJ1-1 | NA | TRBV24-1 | TGTGCCACCAGTGGTCGGAAACGGAACACTGAAGCTTTCTTT | CATSGRKRNTEAFF
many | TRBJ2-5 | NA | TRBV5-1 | TGCGCCAGCAGCTTGGCTATAAGAGGAGAGACCCAGTACTTC | CASSLAIRGETQYF
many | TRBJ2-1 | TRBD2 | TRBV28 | TGTGCCAGCCTTAACGGACTAGCGGGAGCCGATGAGCAGTTCTTC | CASLNGLAGADEQFF
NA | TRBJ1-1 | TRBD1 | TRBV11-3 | TGTGCCAGCAGCTCCCGACAGGGCTTCTCTGAAGCTTTCTTT | CASSSRQGFSEAFF
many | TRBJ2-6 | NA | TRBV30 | TGTGCCTGGAGTGGGTCCTCTGGGGCCAACGTCCTGACTTTC | CAWSGSSGANVLTF
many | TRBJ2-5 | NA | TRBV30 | TGTGCCTGGACGCAAGGGGGGAAGACCCAGTACTTC | CAWTQGGKTQYF
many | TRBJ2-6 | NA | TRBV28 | TGTGCCAGCAGTCAAACATTCAGCTCTGGGGCCAACGTCCTGACTTTC | CASSQTFSSGANVLTF
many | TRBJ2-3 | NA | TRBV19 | TGTGCCAGTAGGAGAGTAGAGTTTGATACGCAGTATTTT | CASRRVEFDTQYF
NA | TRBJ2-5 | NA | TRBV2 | TGTGCCAGCAGTGATTTAGAGGCTAGCGAGACTAGGGAGACCCAGTACTTC | CASSDLEASETRETQYF
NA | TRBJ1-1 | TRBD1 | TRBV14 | TGTGCCAGCAGCCCTCGGACAGGTAAAGCTGAAGCTTTCTTT | CASSPRTGKAEAFF
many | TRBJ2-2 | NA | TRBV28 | TGTGCCAGCAGGGATCGTTGGGGTACCGGGGAGCTGTTTTTT | CASRDRWGTGELFF